One and the same sample provided the 22 T cell receptor beta chains below, sequenced in a study of molecular identifiers for immune sequencing clone quantification. TCRdb reprocessed the PCR reads via MiXCR and lists one record per CDR3 protein. Found here are more than 550,000 distinct CDR3 sequences, roughly 23% of them singletons; the top ten hold about 0.8%. Sequenced sample: naive CD8+ T cells from blood, with Jurkat cell RNA spiked in. Subset in this sample: FACS-sorted CD8+CD4-CCR7+CD45RA+ naive T cells. These receptors were obtained from a human donor in good health. Some libraries in this study had Jurkat cell RNA spiked in.

The rearrangement uses TRBV7-9 and TRBJ2-7, with 8 nucleotides matching TRBD1. V trimming: 5 bases; J trimming: 2 bases; junction bases outside the gene matches: 8. Germline V gene sequence: CDR1 SEHNR, CDR2 FQNEAQ (reference sequence). CDR3 length: 15 residues. CDR3 sequence: CASSPRTGLPYEQYF. The CDR3 nucleotides read TGTGCCAGCAGCCCAAGGACAGGGCTTCCCTACGAGCAGTACTTC.

In this sample, this clonotype turned up a few times. The chain employs TRBV4-1 and TRBJ2-3; D is possibly TRBD2 (6 bases). This CDR3 is built from 16 residues. CDR1 is MGHRA and CDR2 is YSYEKL in the germline V gene. V was trimmed by 4 bases and J by 0 bases, leaving 14 bases between them. CDR3 sequence reads: CASSPRETDSTDTQYF. In nucleotides, the CDR3 is TGCGCCAGCAGCCCACGGGAGACCGATAGCACAGATACGCAGTATTTT.

This clonotype was detected ten times or more. V and J are TRBV15 and TRBJ2-3; D remains ambiguous. V was clipped by 0 bases and J by 3 bases, with 10 bases between them. This CDR3 is 15 amino acids long. Germline V gives CDR1 LNHNV, CDR2 YYDKDF (reference sequence). The CDR3 is CATSREFAQTDTQYF. The DNA of the CDR3 is TGTGCCACCAGCAGAGAATTCGCCCAGACAGATACGCAGTATTTT. The whole variable domain, remainder taken from reference TRBV15 and TRBJ2-3, is DAMVIQNPRYQVTQFGKPVTLSCSQTLNHNVMYWYQQKSSQAPKLLFHYYDKDFNNEADTPDNFQSRRPNTSFCFLDIRSPGLGDTAMYLCATSREFAQTDTQYFGPGTRLTVL.

Ten or more counts support this clonotype. The chain recombines TRBV5-1 with TRBJ1-1, with TRBD1 as a possible D gene (6 bases). The germline gives CDR1 SGHRS, CDR2 YFSETQ. Trimming took 0 bases from V and 5 from J, leaving 20 bases between them. The CDR3 is 17 residues long. CDR3 sequence reads: CASSLAEGQGHLTEAFF. In DNA, the CDR3 is TGCGCCAGCAGCTTGGCCGAGGGGCAGGGGCATCTTACTGAAGCTTTCTTT.

This clonotype was seen many times. This chain links TRBV7-8 with TRBJ2-7; 9 bases match TRBD1. This CDR3 has 14 residues. Germline values: CDR1 SGHVS, CDR2 FQNEAQ. V shed 4 bases and J 5 bases; nucleotides not matched to a gene: 6. CDR3 nucleotides: TGTGCCAGCAGCTCGTGGGACAGGGCCCACGAGCAGTACTTC. Protein: CASSSWDRAHEQYF.

This clonotype was detected many times. The chain links TRBV29-1 to TRBJ2-2, with a tentative D call TRBD1 (6 bases). With 4 bases removed from V and 0 bases from J, the gap between germline ends came to 15 bases. The CDR3 length is 16 residues. CDR1 is SQVTM and CDR2 is ANQGSEA in the germline V gene. The CDR3, as DNA: TGCAGCGTTGCCCCGGTTAGGACAGCGAACACCGGGGAGCTGTTTTTT. Translation gives CSVAPVRTANTGELFF.

As to this clonotype: Given a much more abundant clone one base away, this may be a read error. The chain uses TRBV6-5 and TRBJ2-3; possibly TRBD1 for D (6 bases). This CDR3 contains 15 residues. CDR1 and CDR2 from the germline V gene are MNHEY and SVGAGI. CDR3: CASSYSQGSTDTRYF. The CDR3 DNA reads as TGTGCCAGCAGTTACTCACAGGGATCCACAGATACGCGGTATTTT.

In this sample, this clonotype turned up many times. The chain employs TRBV6-5 and TRBJ2-2; D possibly corresponds to TRBD1 (6 bases). This CDR3 comprises 15 residues. Looked up from germline, CDR1 is MNHEY and CDR2 is SVGAGI. The V end was cut by 2 bases, the J end by 6 bases, with 13 bases between. CDR3 DNA: TGTGCCAGCAGTTACGGGACAAGAGTGGCCGGGGAGCTGTTTTTT. Translated, it gives CASSYGTRVAGELFF.

In regard to this clonotype: A read error may explain this, as a much larger clone is one base away. V is TRBV5-1 and J is TRBJ2-5; D is perhaps TRBD1 or TRBD2 (5 bases each). This CDR3 has 16 residues. Germline CDR1 SGHRS, CDR2 YFSETQ. V lost 4 bases and J 3 bases, leaving 19 bases between the germline ends. Here the CDR3 reads CASSESGPALEETQYF. The CDR3, as DNA: TGCGCCAGCAGCGAATCGGGACCAGCTCTAGAAGAGACCCAGTACTTC.

In its sample, this clonotype was seen a few times. The V call is TRBV28, the J call TRBJ1-1, with D perhaps TRBD1 (5 bases). Germline V gene lookup returns CDR1 MDHEN and CDR2 SYDVKM. Trimming removed 4 bases at V and 3 bases at J, with 18 bases between. This CDR3 has 16 amino acids. CDR3 in DNA: TGTGCCAGCAGTTGGGGCTTGGGAGGCCGGGACACTGAAGCTTTCTTT. This encodes CASSWGLGGRDTEAFF.

The chain uses TRBV4-3 and TRBJ2-7; D gene unclear. Germline lookup yields CDR1 LGHNA and CDR2 YSLEER. The germline V and J ends were trimmed by 1 base and 0 bases, with 10 bases remaining between them. CDR3 length equals 15 residues. As DNA, the CDR3 is TGCGCCAGCAGCCAAGGTCCCGCAGTCTCCTACGAGCAGTACTTC. Its translation: CASSQGPAVSYEQYF.

Turning to this clonotype: A much larger clonotype is one base distant, so this may be a read error. CDR3 in amino acids: CSAEVRFRSYEQYF. CDR3 bases: TGCAGTGCTGAAGTGAGGTTTAGGTCCTACGAGCAGTACTTC. The gene calls are TRBV20-1 and TRBJ2-7; D not certain. With 5 bases removed from V and 1 base from J, the gap between germline ends came to 15 bases. Per germline, CDR1 DFQATT and CDR2 SNEGSKA (reference sequence). This CDR3 region has 14 residues.

This clonotype was observed at least ten times. V gene TRBV4-3 combines with J gene TRBJ2-1; D remains ambiguous. Trimming took 3 bases from V and 4 from J, leaving 19 bases between them. Germline V gene data show CDR1 as LGHNA and CDR2 as YSLEER. The CDR3 is 17 amino acids. The CDR3 sequence is CASSQENSRYLYNEQFF. The DNA for the CDR3 is TGCGCCAGCAGCCAGGAGAATAGCCGGTATCTATACAATGAGCAGTTCTTC.

As for this clonotype: This may be a read error: a much more frequent sequence differs by one nucleotide. The rearrangement links TRBV9 to TRBJ2-3; D may be TRBD2 (5 bases). V was clipped by 2 bases and J by 3 bases, with 13 bases between them. There are 15 residues in the CDR3. Germline loops: CDR1 SGDLS, CDR2 YYNGEE. This CDR3 reads CASSVSEGRTDTQYF. CDR3 DNA sequence: TGTGCCAGCAGCGTCAGCGAGGGTCGGACAGATACGCAGTATTTT.

The chain joins TRBV29-1 to TRBJ2-7; D is uncertain. From germline, CDR1 is SQVTM and CDR2 ANQGSEA. The CDR3 covers 12 residues. Trimming took off 5 bases at V and 8 bases at J, with 16 bases between the two ends. The CDR3 loop reads CSVMLQVIKQYF. CDR3 nucleotide sequence: TGCAGCGTTATGTTGCAGGTGATCAAGCAGTACTTC.

The CDR3 sequence is CASSQVIQGLHEQYF. The CDR3 bases are TGCGCCAGCAGCCAAGTAATTCAGGGTCTCCACGAGCAGTACTTC. The V and J genes are TRBV4-1 and TRBJ2-7; D might be TRBD1 (5 bases). The CDR3 runs 15 residues. The germline V and J ends were trimmed by 1 base and 5 bases, with 15 bases remaining between them. Germline assignment: CDR1 MGHRA and CDR2 YSYEKL.

This chain joins TRBV4-1 and TRBJ2-5; 8 nucleotides match TRBD1. With V trimmed by 0 bases and J by 4 bases, 10 bases remained unmatched. This CDR3 has 17 amino acids. Per germline, CDR1 MGHRA and CDR2 YSYEKL. CDR3 DNA sequence: TGCGCCAGCAGCCAAGATCAGGGCAGGGGGCAATCAGAGACCCAGTACTTC. It is translated as CASSQDQGRGQSETQYF.

This clonotype appeared many times. This chain joins TRBV7-3 and TRBJ2-7; TRBD1 or TRBD2 may be the D gene (5 bases each). The V end was cut by 5 bases, the J end by 5 bases, with 13 bases between. The CDR3 extends over 13 amino acids. Germline loops: CDR1 SGHTA, CDR2 FQGTGA. CDR3 coding DNA: TGTGCCAGCAGCATCATAACGGGGCACGAGCAGTACTTC. Protein sequence: CASSIITGHEQYF.

CDR3 DNA: TGTGCCTGGAGTGTGAGGGGGCGCTTGTACGAGCAGTACTTC. As protein: CAWSVRGRLYEQYF. The genes are TRBV30 and TRBJ2-7; 7 bases are shared with TRBD1. This CDR3 comprises 14 residues. In germline, CDR1 is GTSNPN, CDR2 SVGIG (reference sequence). V lost 0 bases and J lost 4; bases outside the gene matches: 6.

The genes are TRBV12-3 or TRBV12-4 and TRBJ2-3; 10 nucleotides line up with TRBD2. The CDR3 sequence is 19 residues long. Germline trimming cut 3 bases from V and 2 bases from J; bases unmatched to any gene: 14. CDR3 amino acids: CASSFRGLGLADITDTQYF. For the CDR3, the DNA is TGTGCCAGCAGTTTTAGGGGTCTCGGACTAGCGGATATCACAGATACGCAGTATTTT.

This clonotype was seen ten or more times. DNA for the CDR3: TGTGCCAGCAGTTACTGGGGGAACACTGAAGCTTTCTTT. It specifies CASSYWGNTEAFF. This sequence joins TRBV6-2 or TRBV6-3 and TRBJ1-1; no reliable D call. V dropped 1 base and J dropped 1 base, with 4 bases sitting between them. The CDR3 extends over 13 amino acids. Germline V gives CDR1 MNHEY, CDR2 SVGEGT.

This clonotype has a handful of counts. This chain joins TRBV6-2 or TRBV6-3 and TRBJ1-1; D is undetermined. The CDR3 spans 15 residues. Germline V lookup: CDR1 MNHEY, CDR2 SVGEGT. With 2 bases removed from V and 10 bases from J, the gap between germline ends came to 20 bases. Written as DNA, the CDR3 is TGTGCCAGCAGTTACACCTACCCTGGGAACATGGGAGCTTTCTTT. Residues: CASSYTYPGNMGAFF.